Below are 7 T cell receptor beta chains sequenced from a single sample in a study of T cell changes during pregnancy in multiple sclerosis. Repertoires were generated with immunoSEQ multiplex PCR, while TCRdb's copy carries only in-frame clones and drops some. The data contain around 88,000 clones, 80% to 95% of them singletons. Source: peripheral blood, taken in the first trimester of pregnancy. Receptor source: a female donor with multiple sclerosis, enrolled in a pregnancy study.

This clone was observed a single time. The chain has TRBV7-9 and TRBJ2-1; tentative D call: TRBD2 (6 bases). Germline V lookup: CDR1 SEHNR, CDR2 FQNEAQ (reference sequence). CDR3 length equals 15 residues. V lost 5 bases, J lost 7 bases, and 18 bases lay in between. The CDR3 DNA sequence: TGTGCCAGCAGCCAGGAGGGCCTAGCGCGGAATGAGCAGTTCTTC. Its translation: CASSQEGLARNEQFF.

The chain has TRBV10-3 and TRBJ1-4; D is uncertain. The germline gives CDR1 ENHRY, CDR2 SYGVKD. V lost 0 bases to trimming and J lost 8 bases, with 10 bases between them. CDR3 length: 14 residues. The CDR3, as DNA: TGTGCCATCAGTGAGTCGAGGTTAGGAGAAAAACTGTTTTTT. Its translation: CAISESRLGEKLFF.

The rearrangement links TRBV19 to TRBJ1-5, with D possibly being TRBD1 (5 bases). Germline V lookup: CDR1 LNHDA, CDR2 SQIVND (reference sequence). The CDR3 covers 15 residues. The V gene lost 1 base and the J gene lost 2 bases, with 9 bases spanning the gap. The CDR3 DNA follows: TGTGCCAGTAGTATAGTACAGGCCGGCAATCAGCCCCAGCATTTT. It translates to CASSIVQAGNQPQHF.

The chain uses TRBV7-9 and TRBJ2-7, with D unresolved. The CDR3 sequence is 12 residues long. Trimming removed 2 bases from V and 6 bases from J, with 8 bases in between. Per the germline V gene, CDR1 is SEHNR and CDR2 is FQNEAQ (reference sequence). The CDR3, as DNA: TGTGCCAGCAGCTTAAGTTCCGGCGAGCAGTACTTC. This gives the protein CASSLSSGEQYF.

This clone was seen a single time. This chain links TRBV5-1 with TRBJ2-3, with TRBD2 identical over 11 bases. The CDR3 sequence is 14 residues long. The germline V gene has CDR1 SGHRS and CDR2 YFSETQ. With 4 bases clipped from V and 4 bases from J, the junction kept 2 bases outside the gene matches. Here the CDR3 reads CASSPGLAADTQYF. The DNA of the CDR3 is TGCGCCAGCAGCCCGGGACTAGCGGCAGATACGCAGTATTTT.

The chain joins TRBV18 to TRBJ2-3, with D uncertain. This CDR3 is built from 13 residues. Trimming took off 3 bases at V and 3 bases at J, with 7 bases between the two ends. CDR1 is KGHSH, CDR2 LQKENI, per germline. This chain's CDR3 is CASSPSLTDTQYF. The CDR3 DNA is TGTGCCAGCTCACCTTCCTTAACAGATACGCAGTATTTT.

V is TRBV6-5 and J is TRBJ1-4, with 8 positions matching TRBD1. Germline CDR1 and CDR2: MNHEY and SVGAGI. The CDR3 runs 15 residues. After removal of 2 bases from V and 7 bases from J, the junction contained 6 bases not matched to a gene. CDR3 region: CASSYGGQGGEKLFF. The CDR3 DNA is TGTGCCAGCAGTTACGGAGGACAGGGTGGTGAAAAACTGTTTTTT.